These T cell receptor beta chains were read from a single sample in a study of T cell changes during pregnancy in multiple sclerosis. Libraries were prepared by immunoSEQ multiplex PCR; TCRdb keeps only in-frame clonotypes and omits some of them. Of under 130,000 clones listed, around 91% are singletons. This specimen was peripheral blood, taken after pregnancy. These receptors were taken from a female donor with multiple sclerosis, enrolled in a pregnancy study. The CDR3 runs from the conserved cysteine through the conserved F or W. Some rows mark clone size as missing; the rest say once, few, many or name a class of expanded clone.

cdr3_aa: CASSLSSGEETQYF; cdr3_length: 14; v_call: TRBV5-1; clone_size: -
cdr3_aa: CAISADRGRNTEAFF; cdr3_length: 15; v_call: TRBV10-3; clone_size: -
cdr3_aa: CASSVDRVFGANVLTF; cdr3_length: 16; v_call: TRBV19; clone_size: -
cdr3_aa: CASSQETSIPYEQYF; cdr3_length: 15; v_call: TRBV4-1; clone_size: -
cdr3_aa: CASSEYPQGARFYGYTF; cdr3_length: 17; v_call: TRBV7-3; clone_size: -
cdr3_aa: CASSRPAQPGPQHF; cdr3_length: 14; v_call: TRBV7-6; clone_size: -
cdr3_aa: CASRADLSNQPQHF; cdr3_length: 14; v_call: TRBV5-1; clone_size: -
cdr3_aa: CASSPSRQAGANVLTF; cdr3_length: 16; v_call: TRBV18; clone_size: -
cdr3_aa: CASNRNGGGDTQYF; cdr3_length: 14; v_call: TRBV2; clone_size: -
cdr3_aa: CASSQLNEQFF; cdr3_length: 11; v_call: TRBV2; clone_size: once
cdr3_aa: CAIRGGTGMNTEAFF; cdr3_length: 15; v_call: TRBV10-3; clone_size: -
cdr3_aa: CASRRGTENSPLHF; cdr3_length: 14; v_call: TRBV4-2; clone_size: -
cdr3_aa: CASSRLAGSSYEQYF; cdr3_length: 15; v_call: TRBV6-6; clone_size: once
cdr3_aa: CASSRQGTTEAFF; cdr3_length: 13; v_call: TRBV2; clone_size: -
cdr3_aa: CASSRMRGLGVETQYF; cdr3_length: 16; v_call: TRBV19; clone_size: -
cdr3_aa: CASSSRRGQGGTGELFF; cdr3_length: 17; v_call: TRBV19; clone_size: -
cdr3_aa: CASSRLLAWRDTQYF; cdr3_length: 15; v_call: TRBV28; clone_size: once
cdr3_aa: CAWSHYRGEPQHF; cdr3_length: 13; v_call: TRBV30; clone_size: once
cdr3_aa: CASSYTRRQDEQFF; cdr3_length: 14; v_call: TRBV28; clone_size: -
cdr3_aa: CASSVGGGTASFF; cdr3_length: 13; v_call: TRBV9; clone_size: -
cdr3_aa: CASSLLAGGIYNEQFF; cdr3_length: 16; v_call: TRBV28; clone_size: -
cdr3_aa: CATSRDGSSGNTIYF; cdr3_length: 15; v_call: TRBV15; clone_size: -
cdr3_aa: CASSQLGQGVAKNIQYF; cdr3_length: 17; v_call: TRBV14; clone_size: -
cdr3_aa: CASSQGQAATNEKLFF; cdr3_length: 16; v_call: TRBV18; clone_size: -
cdr3_aa: CASSHPAGRSYEQYF; cdr3_length: 15; v_call: TRBV11-2; clone_size: -
cdr3_aa: CASSFGQGARETQYF; cdr3_length: 15; v_call: TRBV5-4; clone_size: -
cdr3_aa: CASGLPPGQGARTLSYEQYF; cdr3_length: 20; v_call: TRBV12-5; clone_size: -
cdr3_aa: CSVPPYRGQGWTEAFF; cdr3_length: 16; v_call: TRBV29-1; clone_size: -